This TCR beta chain comes out of a study of T-cell reconstitution after alpha-beta-depleted transplantation in children (dated by TCRdb to the mid-2010s). About the study as a whole: The study quantitatively tracked T-cell immune reconstitution after TCRalphabeta/CD19-depleted allogeneic hematopoietic cell transplantation in children using TCR repertoire profiling.

V is reduced by 5 bases and J by 2 bases, leaving a spacing of 10 bases between them. The CDR3, cysteine through phenylalanine, is 13 amino acids long. The retained sequence is limited to the CDR3, 39 bases, with the frame set at the first base. According to the germline V gene (reference sequence), CDR1 reads DFQATT and CDR2 reads SNEGSKA. Sample treatment or condition, as interpreted from the label and publication: allogeneic hematopoietic cell transplantation with graft depleted of TCRalphabeta T cells and CD19 B cells. Transplant recipients were children who received TCRalphabeta/CD19-depleted allogeneic hematopoietic cell grafts. Study-wide findings and limitations: Over subsequent months, a decline in hyperexpanded clone frequencies was noted, and after one year, T-cell counts and TCRbeta diversity were mostly ascribed to newly produced T cells. The apparently early recovery of alphabetaT-cell counts about two months after transplant reportedly depended on only several hundred rapidly expanded clones that came from non-depleted graft cells. In some patients, the high TCRbeta diversity seen at day 60 was put down to recipient T cells and intrathymic progenitors that had survived conditioning.

The receptor library was made with PCR. Sequencing used an Illumina HiSeq 2500. Molecular barcoding was employed in the preparation of TCR libraries, with unique molecular identifiers being used to normalize TCRbeta repertoire quantification. In TCRdb, the public reads were trimmed at Q25 with fastp and aligned with MiXCR, with productive beta chains retained. Rows are unified per CDR3 protein, each entry keeping the most common DNA and genes. The sample table records 600,000 to 800,000 distinct CDR3 sequences; roughly 13% of these occur just once. 0.79% of the sample comes from the top ten. This clonotype was found a few times. This receptor's antigen is unknown. The sample holds no much larger clone one base away, and base qualities are not on file.

This TCR was recovered from a girl aged 2 to 9 with congenital amegakaryocytic thrombocytopenia, due to receive a stem cell transplant. This specimen was PBMCs, taken before TCRalphabeta/CD19-depleted stem cell transplant. This receptor chain uses TRBV20-1 and TRBJ1-5; 5 matching bases give a weak D call of TRBD1. The DNA sequence is given as TGCAGTGCTGGGGGTAAGCGCAATCAGCCCCAGCATTTT. Its translation is CSAGGKRNQPQHF.